This TCR beta chain emerged from a study of OX40 agonist ivuxolimab in advanced cancers. The overall study: Given to patients was ivuxolimab, an agonistic anti-OX40 (CD134) antibody. Study observations and caveats: What antigens the expanded peripheral T cells recognized was never established.

This clone was observed once. Its antigen is undetermined. Patients were ineligible given autoimmune disease history or systemic immunosuppression. CDR1 and CDR2 from the germline V gene are SNHLY and FYNNEI. CDR3 length equals 14 residues. Trimming removed 6 bases at V and 2 bases at J, with 13 bases between. TCRdb keeps only in-frame clones here, not all; method: immunoSEQ multiplex PCR. The table lists 20,000 to 25,000 clones, 84% of them singletons, with roughly 15% in the top ten. The chain links TRBV2 to TRBJ2-5; D is possibly TRBD2 (6 bases). The sequence was obtained from an adult with an advanced solid tumor such as melanoma, head and neck, liver or kidney cancer. The sample here was CD4+ or CD8+ T cells sorted from blood, taken in a trial of the OX40 agonist ivuxolimab. For the CDR3, the DNA is TGTGCCAGCAGCGGCGGGGCCGTGCAAGAGACCCAGTACTTC. It codes for CASSGGAVQETQYF.